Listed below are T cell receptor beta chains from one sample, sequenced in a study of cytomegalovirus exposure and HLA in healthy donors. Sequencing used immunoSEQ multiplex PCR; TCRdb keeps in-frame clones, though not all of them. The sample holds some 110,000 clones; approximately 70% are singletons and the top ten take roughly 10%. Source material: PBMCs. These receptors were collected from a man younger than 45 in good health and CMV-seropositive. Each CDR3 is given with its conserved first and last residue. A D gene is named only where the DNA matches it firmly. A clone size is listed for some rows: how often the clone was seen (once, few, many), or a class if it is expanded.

TGTGCCAGCAGCTTCCCGGGACAGGGAAGAGAGACCCAGTACTTC,CASSFPGQGRETQYF,TRBD1,TRBV7-9,.,TRBJ2-5
TGTGCTAGTGGTTTGGACCCAGGGGGCGGGGAGCTGTTTTTT,CASGLDPGGGELFF,TRBD1,TRBV12-5,.,TRBJ2-2
TGTGCCAGCACTCCTCCAGGAGTGGACTTAAAGGAAAAACTGTTTTTT,CASTPPGVDLKEKLFF,.,TRBV6-8,.,TRBJ1-4
TGTGCCAGCAGCCAAGAACGACAAATCTCCTACGAGCAGTACTTC,CASSQERQISYEQYF,.,TRBV4-2,.,TRBJ2-7
TGTGCCAGTAGTCCCATATTAGCCCAGACGGAGGAAAGTTTGTTCTTC,CASSPILAQTEESLFF,.,TRBV19,.,TRBJ2-1
TGCGCCAGCAGCTTGGTGGGGGAGGCGAACACTGAAGCTTTCTTT,CASSLVGEANTEAFF,.,TRBV5-1,.,TRBJ1-1
TGTGCCAGCAGCTTCCAGGGGGCGGCAGATACGCAGTATTTT,CASSFQGAADTQYF,TRBD1,TRBV7-2,.,TRBJ2-3
TGTGCCAGCAGTTTCTCGGGGGGCGATGGCTACACCTTC,CASSFSGGDGYTF,.,TRBV27,.,TRBJ1-2
TGTGCCAGCAGCTTGGGTGGAGGGTACTACGAGCAGTACTTC,CASSLGGGYYEQYF,.,TRBV5-4,.,TRBJ2-7
TGTGCCAGCAGGCCAGGGGGTTCCTACGAGCAGTACTTC,CASRPGGSYEQYF,TRBD1,TRBV25-1,.,TRBJ2-7
TGCGCCAGCAGCTTGCGGGAAAACTATGGCTACACCTTC,CASSLRENYGYTF,.,TRBV5-1,.,TRBJ1-2
TGTGCCAGCAGCTTATATGGCGGGGGGGCCTATAGCACAGATACGCAGTATTTT,CASSLYGGGAYSTDTQYF,TRBD2,TRBV7-3,.,TRBJ2-3
TGTGCCACACAGGGTGGAGATAGTAACACTGAAGCTTTCTTT,CATQGGDSNTEAFF,.,TRBV10-3,.,TRBJ1-1
TGTGCCAGCAGCCAAAGCAGGGGGGTAAATTCACCCCTCCACTTT,CASSQSRGVNSPLHF,TRBD1,TRBV7-2,few,TRBJ1-6
TGTGCCAGTTGGACAGATAGCTCCTACGAGCAGTACTTC,CASWTDSSYEQYF,.,TRBV6-1,.,TRBJ2-7
TGTGCCAGCATTAGGGCGGGACTAGCGGGGGAGACCCAGTACTTC,CASIRAGLAGETQYF,TRBD2,TRBV27,.,TRBJ2-5
TGTGCCAGCAGCTTGGAGCTTGGCGGGACGGAGTATTTT,CASSLELGGTEYF,.,TRBV5-4,.,TRBJ2-3
TGTGCCAGTAGTACCCTTGGGACAGGGGGGGACACTGAAGCTTTCTTT,CASSTLGTGGDTEAFF,TRBD1,TRBV19,few,TRBJ1-1
TGTGCCAGCAGCTTGTGGTCAGGGGCCCTCACAGATACGCAGTATTTT,CASSLWSGALTDTQYF,.,TRBV5-5,few,TRBJ2-3
TGTGCCAGCAGCTCCCGTAAGGGTCTAGCGGGAGACAACATTCAGTACTTC,CASSSRKGLAGDNIQYF,TRBD2,TRBV11-3,few,TRBJ2-4
TGTGCCAGCAGCCTAGGACAGGGAGTATTTGGCTACACCTTC,CASSLGQGVFGYTF,TRBD1,TRBV7-3,.,TRBJ1-2
TGTGCCAGCAGTTTTCCCATCCACAGGGCAGGAGGCTATAGCAATCAGCCCCAGCATTTT,CASSFPIHRAGGYSNQPQHF,.,TRBV28,.,TRBJ1-5
TGCGCCAGCAGCCAACTCCTTCGCGGAGGAAACAATCAGCCCCAGCATTTT,CASSQLLRGGNNQPQHF,.,TRBV4-1,.,TRBJ1-5
TGTGCCAGGGGCTTGGGGGGCGAGCAGTACTTC,CARGLGGEQYF,.,TRBV30,once,TRBJ2-7
TGTGCCAGCAACAAGTTGGGCCGACAGTTCTTC,CASNKLGRQFF,.,TRBV28,.,TRBJ2-1
TGCGCCAGCAGCTCGCCGGACAGGGGGCAGACAACTGAGGGGTTGGAAAAACTGTTTTTT,CASSSPDRGQTTEGLEKLFF,TRBD1,TRBV5-1,.,TRBJ1-4
TGTGCCAGCAGCTTAGCATTCACCGGCACTGAAGCTTTCTTT,CASSLAFTGTEAFF,.,TRBV7-2,.,TRBJ1-1
TGCGCCAGCAGCCCCCCCCCGGCGGAGAGGTTTAATTCACCCCTCCACTTT,CASSPPPAERFNSPLHF,.,TRBV5-1,once,TRBJ1-6
TGCGCCAGCAGCTTGGACACCTCTAGCACAGATACGCAGTATTTT,CASSLDTSSTDTQYF,.,TRBV5-1,.,TRBJ2-3
TGTGCCAGCGCAGTCACCGGGCGGGAAGATACGCAGTATTTT,CASAVTGREDTQYF,.,TRBV6-1,few,TRBJ2-3
TGTGCCAGCAGCTTAGGCACAGGGCCGGTCAATCAGCCCCAGCATTTT,CASSLGTGPVNQPQHF,.,TRBV7-9,.,TRBJ1-5
TGCGCCAGCAGCTCCGGGACAGGGCTCGCTAACTATGGCTACACCTTC,CASSSGTGLANYGYTF,TRBD1,TRBV5-1,.,TRBJ1-2
TGTGCCAGCAGCTGGGGACTAGCGGACTACAATGAGCAGTTCTTC,CASSWGLADYNEQFF,TRBD2,TRBV11-3,.,TRBJ2-1
TGTGCCACCCTAAACACCGGGGAGCTGTTTTTT,CATLNTGELFF,.,TRBV15,.,TRBJ2-2
TGTGCCAGCAGCGCCTGGGACAGGCTCTATGGCTACACCTTC,CASSAWDRLYGYTF,TRBD1,TRBV7-9,.,TRBJ1-2
TGCGCCAGCAGCCCCCGAGGGAGCATAGATACGCAGTATTTT,CASSPRGSIDTQYF,.,TRBV4-3,.,TRBJ2-3
TGTGCCAGCAGCACCGCCCGACTAGCAAGCACAGATACGCAGTATTTT,CASSTARLASTDTQYF,TRBD2,TRBV5-4,.,TRBJ2-3
TGTGCCAGCAATACAGACCTTAATTCACCCCTCCACTTT,CASNTDLNSPLHF,.,TRBV19,once,TRBJ1-6
TGTGCCAGTAGTCTGGTAGCGGGAAGAGGGTCCACTAGCTCCTACAATGAGCAGTTCTTC,CASSLVAGRGSTSSYNEQFF,TRBD2,TRBV19,.,TRBJ2-1
TGTGCCAGCAGTTTAGGAGTTGGACAGAGCTACTACAATGAGCAGTTCTTC,CASSLGVGQSYYNEQFF,.,TRBV28,.,TRBJ2-1
TGTGCCAGCAGCTCAAAACAGGGAGCTAATGAAAAACTGTTTTTT,CASSSKQGANEKLFF,.,TRBV5-4,.,TRBJ1-4
TGTGCCTGGAGGCCGACAGTGAACACTGAAGCTTTCTTT,CAWRPTVNTEAFF,.,TRBV30,.,TRBJ1-1
TGTGCCAGCAGTGTCGGGAAGTTGATGAACACTGAAGCTTTCTTT,CASSVGKLMNTEAFF,.,TRBV2,.,TRBJ1-1
TGTGCCTGGCGGGACAGGGGACGAGAAAAACTGTTTTTT,CAWRDRGREKLFF,TRBD1,TRBV30,.,TRBJ1-4
TGTGCCAGCAGTGTTATACAGGGCCGTGACTATGGCTACACCTTC,CASSVIQGRDYGYTF,.,TRBV2,.,TRBJ1-2
TGTGCCAGCAGCTTAGATGCGGGGGAGGTGGAGACCCAGTACTTC,CASSLDAGEVETQYF,TRBD2,TRBV7-2,few,TRBJ2-5
TGTGCCAGCAGCAAAAAAGGGACAGAGAACGATCAGCCCCAGCATTTT,CASSKKGTENDQPQHF,.,TRBV21-1,.,TRBJ1-5
TGCGCCAGCAGCCAAGTTGAAAGACTTGACCAAGAGACCCAGTACTTC,CASSQVERLDQETQYF,.,TRBV4-1,.,TRBJ2-5
TGTGCCAGTAGTATCGGGGTGCGCACTGAAGCTTTCTTT,CASSIGVRTEAFF,.,TRBV19,.,TRBJ1-1
TGTGCCAGCAGCTTGGAGAGGTCCCAGTGGAATGAAAAACTGTTTTTT,CASSLERSQWNEKLFF,.,TRBV5-6,.,TRBJ1-4
TGTGCCAGCGGTACTAGCGGGAGGGGGGATACGCAGTATTTT,CASGTSGRGDTQYF,TRBD2,TRBV9,few,TRBJ2-3
TGTGCCAGCAGCCTAAGCACAGATACGCAGTATTTT,CASSLSTDTQYF,.,TRBV7-8,.,TRBJ2-3
TGCGCCAGCAGTCATTGGAGACAGGGCCGCCTCGGGTATGGCTACACCTTC,CASSHWRQGRLGYGYTF,TRBD1,TRBV23-1,.,TRBJ1-2
TGTGCTAGCAGCCAGGGGAGGGCAGATACGCAGTATTTT,CASSQGRADTQYF,.,TRBV7-7,.,TRBJ2-3
TGTGCCAGCAGCGGGGGGGGGAACTCCTACGAGCAGTACTTC,CASSGGGNSYEQYF,TRBD2,TRBV9,few,TRBJ2-7